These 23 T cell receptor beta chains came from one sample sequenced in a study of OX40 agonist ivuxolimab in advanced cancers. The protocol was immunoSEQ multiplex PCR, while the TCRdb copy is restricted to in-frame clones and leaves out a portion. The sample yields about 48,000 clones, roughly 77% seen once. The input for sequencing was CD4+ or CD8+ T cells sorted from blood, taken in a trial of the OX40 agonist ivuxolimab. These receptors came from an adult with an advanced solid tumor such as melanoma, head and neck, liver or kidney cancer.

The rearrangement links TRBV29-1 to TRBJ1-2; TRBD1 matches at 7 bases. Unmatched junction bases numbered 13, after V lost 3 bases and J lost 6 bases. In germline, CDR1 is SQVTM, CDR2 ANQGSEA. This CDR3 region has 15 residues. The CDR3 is CSVEKGDSWSDGYTF. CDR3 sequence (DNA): TGCAGCGTTGAGAAAGGGGACAGCTGGTCCGATGGCTACACCTTC.

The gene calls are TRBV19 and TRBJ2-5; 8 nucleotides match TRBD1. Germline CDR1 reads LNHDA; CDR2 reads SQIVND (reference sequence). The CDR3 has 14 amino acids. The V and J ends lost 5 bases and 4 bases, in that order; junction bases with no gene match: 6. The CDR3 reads CASSSQTGVETQYF. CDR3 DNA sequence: TGTGCCAGTAGTTCTCAGACAGGGGTAGAGACCCAGTACTTC.

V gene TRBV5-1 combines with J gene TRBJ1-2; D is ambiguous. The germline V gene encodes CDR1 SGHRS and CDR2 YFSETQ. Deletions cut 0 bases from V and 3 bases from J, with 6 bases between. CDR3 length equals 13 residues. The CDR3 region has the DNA TGCGCCAGCAGCTTGGAGGGTGACTATGGCTACACCTTC. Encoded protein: CASSLEGDYGYTF.

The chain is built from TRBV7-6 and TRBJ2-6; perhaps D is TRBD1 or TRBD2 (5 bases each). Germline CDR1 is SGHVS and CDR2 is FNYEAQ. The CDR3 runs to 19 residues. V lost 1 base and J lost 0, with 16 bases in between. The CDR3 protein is CASSLGRGARSSGANVLTF. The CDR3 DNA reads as TGTGCCAGCAGCTTAGGCCGAGGGGCGAGAAGCTCTGGGGCCAACGTCCTGACTTTC.

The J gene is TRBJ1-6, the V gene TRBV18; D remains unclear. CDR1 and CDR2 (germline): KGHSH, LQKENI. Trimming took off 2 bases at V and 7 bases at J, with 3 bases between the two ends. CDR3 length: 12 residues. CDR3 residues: CASSPENSPLHF. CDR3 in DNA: TGTGCCAGCTCACCAGAAAATTCACCCCTCCACTTT. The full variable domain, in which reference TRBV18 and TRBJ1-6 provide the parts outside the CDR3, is NAGVMQNPRHLVRRRGQEARLRCSPMKGHSHVYWYRQLPEEGLKFMVYLQKENIIDESGMPKERFSAEFPKEGPSILRIQQVVRGDSAAYFCASSPENSPLHFGNGTRLTVT.

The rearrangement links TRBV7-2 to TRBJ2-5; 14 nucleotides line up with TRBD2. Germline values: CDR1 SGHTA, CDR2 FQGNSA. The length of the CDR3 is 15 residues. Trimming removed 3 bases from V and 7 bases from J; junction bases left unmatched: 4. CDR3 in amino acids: CASSFQTSGRGTQYF. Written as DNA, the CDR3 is TGTGCCAGCAGCTTCCAGACTAGCGGGAGGGGGACCCAGTACTTC.

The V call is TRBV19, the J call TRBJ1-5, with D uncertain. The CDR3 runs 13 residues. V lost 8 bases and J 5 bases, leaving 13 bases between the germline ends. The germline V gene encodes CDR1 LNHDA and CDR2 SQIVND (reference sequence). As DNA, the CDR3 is TGTGCCAGTGCCCCGGGAGAGGATCAGCCCCAGCATTTT. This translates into CASAPGEDQPQHF.

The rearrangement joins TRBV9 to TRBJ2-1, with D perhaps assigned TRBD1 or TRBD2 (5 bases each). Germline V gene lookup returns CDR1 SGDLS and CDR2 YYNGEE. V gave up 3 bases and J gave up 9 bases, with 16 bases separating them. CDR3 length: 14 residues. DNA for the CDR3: TGTGCCAGCAGCGATCCTAGAGGGGCAGGTGAGCAGTTCTTC. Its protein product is CASSDPRGAGEQFF.

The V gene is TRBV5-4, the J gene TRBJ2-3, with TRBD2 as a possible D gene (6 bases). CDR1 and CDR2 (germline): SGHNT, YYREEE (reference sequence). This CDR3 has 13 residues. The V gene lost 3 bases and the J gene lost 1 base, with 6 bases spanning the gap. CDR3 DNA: TGTGCCAGCAGCTGGGAGGGCACAGATACGCAGTATTTT. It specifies CASSWEGTDTQYF.

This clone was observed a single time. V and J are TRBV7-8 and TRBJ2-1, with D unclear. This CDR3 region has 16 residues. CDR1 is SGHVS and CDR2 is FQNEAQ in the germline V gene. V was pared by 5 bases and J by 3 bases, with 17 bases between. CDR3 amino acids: CASSPSGAPLYNEQFF. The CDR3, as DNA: TGTGCCAGCAGCCCGTCTGGAGCCCCACTCTACAATGAGCAGTTCTTC.

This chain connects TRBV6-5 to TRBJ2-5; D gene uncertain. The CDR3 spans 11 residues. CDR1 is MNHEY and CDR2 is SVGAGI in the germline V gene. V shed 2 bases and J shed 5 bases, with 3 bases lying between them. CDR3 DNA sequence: TGTGCCAGCAGTTACGTGGAGACCCAGTACTTC. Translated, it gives CASSYVETQYF.

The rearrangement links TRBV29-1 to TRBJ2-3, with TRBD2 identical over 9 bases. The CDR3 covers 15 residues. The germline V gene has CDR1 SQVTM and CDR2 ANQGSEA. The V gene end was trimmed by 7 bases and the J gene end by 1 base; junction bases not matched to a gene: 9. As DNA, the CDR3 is TGCAGCGCTGATAGTAGCGGGAGAGGCACAGATACGCAGTATTTT. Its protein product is CSADSSGRGTDTQYF.

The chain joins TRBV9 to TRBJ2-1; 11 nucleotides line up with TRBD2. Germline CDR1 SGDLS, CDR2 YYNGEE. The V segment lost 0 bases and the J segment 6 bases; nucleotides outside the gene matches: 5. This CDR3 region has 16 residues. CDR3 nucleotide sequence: TGTGCCAGCAGCGTAGATAGCGGGAGGGCCTTCAATGAGCAGTTCTTC. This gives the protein CASSVDSGRAFNEQFF.

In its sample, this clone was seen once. The CDR3: CASSTGVANTGELFF. In DNA form, the CDR3 reads TGTGCCAGCAGTACGGGAGTCGCGAACACCGGGGAGCTGTTTTTT. The rearrangement uses TRBV7-2 and TRBJ2-2; a weak D match, TRBD2 (6 bases). This CDR3 spans 15 amino acids. The V gene's germline CDR1 is SGHTA and CDR2 FQGNSA. Trimming shortened V by 6 bases and J by 0 bases, and 11 bases separated the two germline ends.

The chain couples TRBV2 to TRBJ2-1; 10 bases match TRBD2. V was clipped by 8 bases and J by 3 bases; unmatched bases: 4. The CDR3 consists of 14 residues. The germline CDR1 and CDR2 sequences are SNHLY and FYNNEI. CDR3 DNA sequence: TGTGCCAGCGGGGGGACTAGCGTCTACAATGAGCAGTTCTTC. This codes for CASGGTSVYNEQFF.

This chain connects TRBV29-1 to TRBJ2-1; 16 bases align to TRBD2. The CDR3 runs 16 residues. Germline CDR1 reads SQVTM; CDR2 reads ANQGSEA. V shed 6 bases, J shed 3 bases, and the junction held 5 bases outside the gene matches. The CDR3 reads CSVTGLAGGSYNEQFF. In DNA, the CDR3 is TGCAGCGTGACGGGACTAGCGGGAGGGAGCTACAATGAGCAGTTCTTC.

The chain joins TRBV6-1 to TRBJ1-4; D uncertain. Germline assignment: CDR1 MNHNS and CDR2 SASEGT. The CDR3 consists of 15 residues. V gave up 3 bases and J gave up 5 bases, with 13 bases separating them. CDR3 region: CASSDSGGRNEKLFF. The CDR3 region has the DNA TGTGCCAGCAGTGATTCTGGTGGCAGAAATGAAAAACTGTTTTTT.

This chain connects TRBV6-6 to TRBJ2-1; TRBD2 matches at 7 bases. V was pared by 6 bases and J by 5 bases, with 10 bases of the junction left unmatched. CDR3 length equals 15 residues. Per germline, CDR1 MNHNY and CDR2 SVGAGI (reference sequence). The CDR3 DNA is TGTGCCAGCAGATCCGGGACTATCGCCGACAATGAGCAGTTCTTC. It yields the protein CASRSGTIADNEQFF.

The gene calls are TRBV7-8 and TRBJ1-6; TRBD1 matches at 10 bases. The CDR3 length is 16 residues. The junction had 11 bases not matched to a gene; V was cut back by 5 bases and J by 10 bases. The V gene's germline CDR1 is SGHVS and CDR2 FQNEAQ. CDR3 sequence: CASSPQTGGNESPLHF. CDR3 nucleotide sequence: TGTGCCAGCAGCCCCCAGACAGGGGGCAACGAATCACCCCTCCACTTT.

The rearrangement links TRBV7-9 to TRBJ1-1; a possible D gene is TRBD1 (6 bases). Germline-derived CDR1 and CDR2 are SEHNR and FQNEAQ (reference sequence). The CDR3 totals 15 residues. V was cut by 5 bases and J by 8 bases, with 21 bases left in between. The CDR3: CASSPLGTRGGEAFF. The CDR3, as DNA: TGTGCCAGCAGCCCCTTGGGGACACGAGGAGGAGAAGCTTTCTTT.

The chain's CDR3 is CASSHYTSGRETQYF. The CDR3 DNA reads TGTGCCAGCAGCCATTATACTAGCGGGAGAGAGACCCAGTACTTC. This chain connects TRBV11-1 to TRBJ2-5; 11 bases match TRBD2. The germline V gene has CDR1 SGHAT and CDR2 FQDESV (reference sequence). There are 15 residues in the CDR3. J was trimmed by 4 bases and V by 5 bases; bases with no gene match: 6.

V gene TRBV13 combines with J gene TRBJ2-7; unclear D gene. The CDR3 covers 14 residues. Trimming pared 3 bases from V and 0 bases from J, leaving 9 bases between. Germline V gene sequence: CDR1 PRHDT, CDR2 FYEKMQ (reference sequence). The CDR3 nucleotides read TGTGCCAGCAGCTTGAGACTGACCTCCTACGAGCAGTACTTC. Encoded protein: CASSLRLTSYEQYF. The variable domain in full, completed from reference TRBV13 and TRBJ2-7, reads AAGVIQSPRHLIKEKRETATLKCYPIPRHDTVYWYQQGPGQDPQFLISFYEKMQSDKGSIPDRFSAQQFSDYHSELNMSSLELGDSALYFCASSLRLTSYEQYFGPGTRLTVT.

CDR3 sequence: CASRPRMETKNIQYF. The CDR3 DNA reads as TGTGCCAGCAGGCCCCGGATGGAAACCAAAAACATTCAGTACTTC. The V gene is TRBV6-1, the J gene TRBJ2-4, with D hard to call. This CDR3 is 15 amino acids long. The ends were cut back, 6 bases at V and 2 bases at J, with 14 bases in the middle. Germline V gene sequence: CDR1 MNHNS, CDR2 SASEGT.